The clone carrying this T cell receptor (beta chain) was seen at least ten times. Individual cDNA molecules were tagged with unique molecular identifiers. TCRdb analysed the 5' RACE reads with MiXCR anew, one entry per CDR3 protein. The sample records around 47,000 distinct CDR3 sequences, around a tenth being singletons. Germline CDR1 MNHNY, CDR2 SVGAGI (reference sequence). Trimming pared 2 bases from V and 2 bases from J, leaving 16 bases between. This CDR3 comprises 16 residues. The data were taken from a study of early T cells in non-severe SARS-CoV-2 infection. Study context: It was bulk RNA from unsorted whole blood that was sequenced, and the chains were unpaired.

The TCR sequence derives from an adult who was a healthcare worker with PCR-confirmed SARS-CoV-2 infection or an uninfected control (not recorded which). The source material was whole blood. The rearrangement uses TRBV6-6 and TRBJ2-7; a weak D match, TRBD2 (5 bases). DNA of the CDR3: TGTGCCAGCAGTTACCTGGCGGGCCTACGGCCCTACGAGCAGTACTTC. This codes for CASSYLAGLRPYEQYF.